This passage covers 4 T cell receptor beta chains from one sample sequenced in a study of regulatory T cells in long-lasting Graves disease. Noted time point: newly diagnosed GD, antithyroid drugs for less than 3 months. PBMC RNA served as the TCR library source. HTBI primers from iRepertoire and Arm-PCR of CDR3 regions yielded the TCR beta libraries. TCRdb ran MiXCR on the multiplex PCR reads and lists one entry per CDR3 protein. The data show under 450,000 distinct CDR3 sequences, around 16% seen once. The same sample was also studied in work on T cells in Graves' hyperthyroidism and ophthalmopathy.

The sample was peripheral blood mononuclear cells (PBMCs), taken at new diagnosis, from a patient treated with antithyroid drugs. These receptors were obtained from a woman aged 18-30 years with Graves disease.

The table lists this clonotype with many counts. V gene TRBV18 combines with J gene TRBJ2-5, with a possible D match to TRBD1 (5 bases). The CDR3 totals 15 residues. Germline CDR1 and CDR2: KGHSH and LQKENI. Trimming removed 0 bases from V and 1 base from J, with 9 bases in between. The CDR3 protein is CASSPPAGSQETQYF. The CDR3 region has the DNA TGTGCCAGCTCACCACCCGCAGGGTCCCAAGAGACCCAGTACTTC.

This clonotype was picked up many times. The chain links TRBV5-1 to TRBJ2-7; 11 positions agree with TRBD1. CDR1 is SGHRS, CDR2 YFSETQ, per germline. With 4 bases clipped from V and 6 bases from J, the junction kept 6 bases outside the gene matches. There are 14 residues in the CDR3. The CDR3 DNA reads TGCGCCAGCAGCCCCCGGGACAGGGGGGCCGAGCAGTACTTC. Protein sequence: CASSPRDRGAEQYF.

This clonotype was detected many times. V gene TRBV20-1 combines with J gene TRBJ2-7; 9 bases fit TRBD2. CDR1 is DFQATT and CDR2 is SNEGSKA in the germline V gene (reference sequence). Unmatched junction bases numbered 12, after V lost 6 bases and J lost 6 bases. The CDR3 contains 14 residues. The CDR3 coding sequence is TGCAGTGCGAGTAGGGCTAGCGGGGTCCTCGAGCAGTACTTC. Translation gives CSASRASGVLEQYF.

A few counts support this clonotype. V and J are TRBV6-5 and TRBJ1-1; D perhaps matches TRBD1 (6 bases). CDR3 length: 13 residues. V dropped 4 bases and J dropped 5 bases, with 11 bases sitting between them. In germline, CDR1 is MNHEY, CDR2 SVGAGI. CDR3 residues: CASSLEGVTEAFF. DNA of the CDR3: TGTGCCAGCAGTTTGGAGGGGGTGACTGAAGCTTTCTTT.